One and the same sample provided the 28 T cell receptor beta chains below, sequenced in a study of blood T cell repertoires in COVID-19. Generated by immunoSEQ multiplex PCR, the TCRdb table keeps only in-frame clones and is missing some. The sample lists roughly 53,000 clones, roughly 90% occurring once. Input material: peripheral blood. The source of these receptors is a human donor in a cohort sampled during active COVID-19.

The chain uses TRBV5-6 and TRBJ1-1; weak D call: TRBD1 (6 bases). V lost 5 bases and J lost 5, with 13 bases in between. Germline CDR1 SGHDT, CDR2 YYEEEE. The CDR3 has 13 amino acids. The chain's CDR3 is CASRSTGTTEAFF. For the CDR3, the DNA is TGTGCCAGCAGGTCTACAGGGACAACTGAAGCTTTCTTT. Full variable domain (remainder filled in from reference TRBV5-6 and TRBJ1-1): DAGVTQSPTHLIKTRGQQVTLRCSPKSGHDTVSWYQQALGQGPQFIFQYYEEEERQRGNFPDRFSGHQFPNYSSELNVNALLLGDSALYLCASRSTGTTEAFFGQGTRLTVV.

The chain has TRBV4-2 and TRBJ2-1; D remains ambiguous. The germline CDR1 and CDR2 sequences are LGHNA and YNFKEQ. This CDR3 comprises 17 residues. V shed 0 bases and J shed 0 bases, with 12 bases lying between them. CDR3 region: CASSQDRGGLSYNEQFF. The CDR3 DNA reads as TGTGCCAGCAGCCAAGATCGAGGCGGCCTCTCCTACAATGAGCAGTTCTTC.

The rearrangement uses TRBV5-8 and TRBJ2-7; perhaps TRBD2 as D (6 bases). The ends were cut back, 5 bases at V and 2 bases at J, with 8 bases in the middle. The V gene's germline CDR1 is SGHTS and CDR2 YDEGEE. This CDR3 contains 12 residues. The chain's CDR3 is CASSWGAYEQYV. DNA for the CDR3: TGTGCCAGCAGTTGGGGGGCCTACGAGCAGTACGTC.

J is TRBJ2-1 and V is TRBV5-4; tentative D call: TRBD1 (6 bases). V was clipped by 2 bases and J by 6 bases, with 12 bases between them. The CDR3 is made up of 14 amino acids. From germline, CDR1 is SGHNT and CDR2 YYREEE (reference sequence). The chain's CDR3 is CASSFRDIINEQFF. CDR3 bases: TGTGCCAGCAGCTTCCGGGACATCATCAATGAGCAGTTCTTC.

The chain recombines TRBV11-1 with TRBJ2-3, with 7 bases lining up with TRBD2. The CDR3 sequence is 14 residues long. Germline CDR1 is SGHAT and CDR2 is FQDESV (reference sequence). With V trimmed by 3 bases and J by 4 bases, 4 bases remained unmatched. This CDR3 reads CASSLGGAADTQYF. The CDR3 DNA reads TGTGCCAGCAGCTTGGGAGGGGCAGCAGATACGCAGTATTTT.

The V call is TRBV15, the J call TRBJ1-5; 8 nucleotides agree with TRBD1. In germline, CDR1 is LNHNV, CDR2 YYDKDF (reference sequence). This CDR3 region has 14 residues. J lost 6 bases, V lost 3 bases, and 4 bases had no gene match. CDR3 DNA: TGTGCCACCAGCAGTCGACAGGGGACTCAGCCCCAGCATTTT. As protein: CATSSRQGTQPQHF.

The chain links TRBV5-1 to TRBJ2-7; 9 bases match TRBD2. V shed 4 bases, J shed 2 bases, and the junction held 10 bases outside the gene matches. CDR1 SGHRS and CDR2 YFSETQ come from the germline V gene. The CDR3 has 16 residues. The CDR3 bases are TGCGCCAGCAGCCCTGCTAGCGGGGTGGAAACCTACGAGCAGTACTTC. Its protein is CASSPASGVETYEQYF.

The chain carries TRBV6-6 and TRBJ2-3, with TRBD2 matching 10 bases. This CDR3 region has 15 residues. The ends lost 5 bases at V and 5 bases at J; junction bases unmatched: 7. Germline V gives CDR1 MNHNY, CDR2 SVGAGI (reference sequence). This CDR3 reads CASSPRLAGVDTQYF. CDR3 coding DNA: TGTGCCAGCAGTCCGCGACTAGCGGGCGTAGATACGCAGTATTTT.

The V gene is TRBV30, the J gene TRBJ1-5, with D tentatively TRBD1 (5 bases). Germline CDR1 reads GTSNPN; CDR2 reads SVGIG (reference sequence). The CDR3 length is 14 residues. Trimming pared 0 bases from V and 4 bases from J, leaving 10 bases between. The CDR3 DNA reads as TGTGCCTGGAGTGTGGGGCCGATTAATCAGCCCCAGCATTTT. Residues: CAWSVGPINQPQHF.

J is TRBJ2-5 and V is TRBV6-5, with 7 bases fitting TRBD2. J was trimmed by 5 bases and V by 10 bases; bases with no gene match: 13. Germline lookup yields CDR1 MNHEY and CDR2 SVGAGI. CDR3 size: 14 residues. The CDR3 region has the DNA TGTGCCACGGGCCCGCGACTAGCTATCGAGACCCAGTACTTC. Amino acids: CATGPRLAIETQYF.

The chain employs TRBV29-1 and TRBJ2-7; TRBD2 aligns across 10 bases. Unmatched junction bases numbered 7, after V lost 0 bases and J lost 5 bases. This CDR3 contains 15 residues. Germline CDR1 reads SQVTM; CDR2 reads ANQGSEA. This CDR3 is CSVEEGVAGGDEQYF. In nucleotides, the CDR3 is TGCAGCGTTGAAGAAGGCGTAGCGGGAGGAGACGAGCAGTACTTC.

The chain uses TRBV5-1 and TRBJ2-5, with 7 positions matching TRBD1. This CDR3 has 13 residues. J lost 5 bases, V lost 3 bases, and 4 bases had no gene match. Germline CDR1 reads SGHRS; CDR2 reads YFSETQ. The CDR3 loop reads CASSSQGYETQYF. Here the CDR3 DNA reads TGCGCCAGCAGCTCACAGGGGTACGAGACCCAGTACTTC.

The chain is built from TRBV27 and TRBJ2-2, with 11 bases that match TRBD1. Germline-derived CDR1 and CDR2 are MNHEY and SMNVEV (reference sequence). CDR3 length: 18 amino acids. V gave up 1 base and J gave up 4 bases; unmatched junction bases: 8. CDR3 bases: TGTGCCAGCAGTTTATACCCTCAGGGACAGGGGGGCACCGGGGAGCTGTTTTTT. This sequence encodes CASSLYPQGQGGTGELFF.

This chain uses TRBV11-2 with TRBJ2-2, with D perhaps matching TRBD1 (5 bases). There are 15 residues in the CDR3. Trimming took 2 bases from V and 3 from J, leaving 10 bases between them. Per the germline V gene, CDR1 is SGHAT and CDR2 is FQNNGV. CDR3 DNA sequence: TGTGCCAGCAGCTTAATAAGGGGCCACACCGGGGAGCTGTTTTTT. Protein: CASSLIRGHTGELFF. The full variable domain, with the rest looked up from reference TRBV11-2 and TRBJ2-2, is EAGVAQSPRYKIIEKRQSVAFWCNPISGHATLYWYQQILGQGPKLLIQFQNNGVVDDSQLPKDRFSAERLKGVDSTLKIQPAKLEDSAVYLCASSLIRGHTGELFFGEGSRLTVL.

As DNA, the CDR3 is TGTGCCAGCAGCTTGTATGGGGCCAACGTCCTGACTTTC. Translating it yields CASSLYGANVLTF. The chain carries TRBV7-2 and TRBJ2-6; no definite D call. The length of the CDR3 is 13 residues. V lost 3 bases, J lost 3 bases, and 3 bases lay in between. Germline V CDR1 and CDR2: SGHTA, FQGNSA.

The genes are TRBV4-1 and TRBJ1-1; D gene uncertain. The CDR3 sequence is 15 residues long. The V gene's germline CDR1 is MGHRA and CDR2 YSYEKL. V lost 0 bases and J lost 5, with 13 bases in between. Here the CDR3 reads CASSQDRVPGTEAFF. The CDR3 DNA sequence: TGCGCCAGCAGCCAAGATAGGGTGCCGGGGACTGAAGCTTTCTTT.

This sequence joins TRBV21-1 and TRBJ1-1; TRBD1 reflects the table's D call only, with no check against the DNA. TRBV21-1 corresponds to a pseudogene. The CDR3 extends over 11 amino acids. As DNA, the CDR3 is TGTGTAAGGGGTATCAGGATTGAAGCTTTCTTT. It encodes CVRGIRIEAFF.

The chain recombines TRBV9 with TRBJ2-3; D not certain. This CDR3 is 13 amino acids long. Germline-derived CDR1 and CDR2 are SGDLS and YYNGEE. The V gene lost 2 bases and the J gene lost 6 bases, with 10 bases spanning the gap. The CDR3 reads CASSVAPRDTQYF. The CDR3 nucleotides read TGTGCCAGCAGCGTTGCCCCTAGGGATACGCAGTATTTT.

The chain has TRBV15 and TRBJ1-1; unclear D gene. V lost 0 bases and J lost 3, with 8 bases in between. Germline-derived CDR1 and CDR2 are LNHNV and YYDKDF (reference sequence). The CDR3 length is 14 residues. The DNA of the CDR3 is TGTGCCACCAGCAGAGATCAAGAGGACACTGAAGCTTTCTTT. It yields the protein CATSRDQEDTEAFF.

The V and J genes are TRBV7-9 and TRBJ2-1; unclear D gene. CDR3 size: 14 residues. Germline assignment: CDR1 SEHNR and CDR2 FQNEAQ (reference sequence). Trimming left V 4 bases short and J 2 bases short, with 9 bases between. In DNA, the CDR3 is TGTGCCAGCAGCTCTGCGGAGACCTACAATGAGCAGTTCTTC. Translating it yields CASSSAETYNEQFF. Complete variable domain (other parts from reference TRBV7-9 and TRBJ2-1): DTGVSQNPRHKITKRGQNVTFRCDPISEHNRLYWYRQTLGQGPEFLTYFQNEAQLEKSRLLSDRFSAERPKGSFSTLEIQRTEQGDSAMYLCASSSAETYNEQFFGPGTRLTVL.

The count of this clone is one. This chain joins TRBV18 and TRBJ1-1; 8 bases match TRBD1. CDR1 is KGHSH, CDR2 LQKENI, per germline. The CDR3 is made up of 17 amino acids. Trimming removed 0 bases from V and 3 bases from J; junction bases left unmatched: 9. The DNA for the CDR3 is TGTGCCAGCTCACCACCTGGACAGGGACCGGCATACACTGAAGCTTTCTTT. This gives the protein CASSPPGQGPAYTEAFF.

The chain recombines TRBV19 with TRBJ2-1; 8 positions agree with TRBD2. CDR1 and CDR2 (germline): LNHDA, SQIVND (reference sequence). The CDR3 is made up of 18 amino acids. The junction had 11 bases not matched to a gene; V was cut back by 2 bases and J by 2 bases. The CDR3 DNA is TGTGCCAGTAGTATAAGGACTAGCTATCGTACCACCTACAATGAGCAGTTCTTC. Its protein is CASSIRTSYRTTYNEQFF.

The CDR3 coding sequence is TGTGCCAGCAGCTCACCGGCGGGACAGCTCACAGATACGCAGTATTTT. It translates to CASSSPAGQLTDTQYF. The chain recombines TRBV9 with TRBJ2-3; D perhaps matches TRBD1 (7 bases). Germline V CDR1 and CDR2: SGDLS, YYNGEE. This CDR3 contains 16 residues. V lost 4 bases, J lost 2 bases, and 17 bases lay in between. Looking up the rest from reference TRBV9 and TRBJ2-3 gives the full variable domain: DSGVTQTPKHLITATGQRVTLRCSPRSGDLSVYWYQQSLDQGLQFLIQYYNGEERAKGNILERFSAQQFPDLHSELNLSSLELGDSALYFCASSSPAGQLTDTQYFGPGTRLTVL.

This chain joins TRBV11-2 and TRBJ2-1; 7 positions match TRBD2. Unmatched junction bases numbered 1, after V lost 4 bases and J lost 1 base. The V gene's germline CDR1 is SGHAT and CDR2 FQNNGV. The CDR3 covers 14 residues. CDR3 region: CASSSSGSYNEQFF. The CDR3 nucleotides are TGTGCCAGCAGCTCTAGCGGTTCCTACAATGAGCAGTTCTTC.

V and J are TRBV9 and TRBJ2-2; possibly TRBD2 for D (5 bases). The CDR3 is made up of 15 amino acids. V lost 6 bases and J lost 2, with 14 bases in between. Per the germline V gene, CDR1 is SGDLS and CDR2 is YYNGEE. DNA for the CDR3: TGTGCCAGCACCAAACAGAGGGTTAACACCGGGGAGCTGTTTTTT. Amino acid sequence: CASTKQRVNTGELFF.

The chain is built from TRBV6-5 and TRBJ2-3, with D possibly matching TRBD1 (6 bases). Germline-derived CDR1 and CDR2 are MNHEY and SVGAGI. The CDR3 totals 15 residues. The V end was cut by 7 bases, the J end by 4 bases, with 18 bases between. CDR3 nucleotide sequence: TGTGCCAGCACCAGGGGCAACCGGTTCTCAGATACGCAGTATTTT. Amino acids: CASTRGNRFSDTQYF.

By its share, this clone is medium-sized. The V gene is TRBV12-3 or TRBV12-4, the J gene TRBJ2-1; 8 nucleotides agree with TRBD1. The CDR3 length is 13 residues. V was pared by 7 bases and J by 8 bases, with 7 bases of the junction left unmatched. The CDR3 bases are TGTGCCAGCACCCTGGACAGGGAAGATGAGCAGTTCTTC. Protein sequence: CASTLDREDEQFF.

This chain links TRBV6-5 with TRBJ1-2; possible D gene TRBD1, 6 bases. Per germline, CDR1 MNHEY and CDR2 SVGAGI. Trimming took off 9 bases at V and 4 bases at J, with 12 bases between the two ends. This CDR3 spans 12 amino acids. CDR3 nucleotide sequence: TGTGCCAGTGGGGGCAGTGCCTATGGCTACACCTTC. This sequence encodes CASGGSAYGYTF.